Sequencing of this TCR beta chain was carried out in a study of blood T cell repertoires in COVID-19 (dated by TCRdb to 2020 to 2022). A note on the overall study: Collaborator samples came from the United States, Italy and Spain and covered acute and convalescent phases of COVID-19. The material from the prospective study consisted of cDNA or gDNA derived from T cells, B-cell-depleted T cells, or PBMCs. Deeply sampled blood TCRbeta repertoires from subjects exposed to, actively infected with, or recovered from COVID-19 were included in the dataset. The repertoires were released in a freely available public database meant as a resource for research on the immune response to SARS-CoV-2. The samples were drawn from the first 160 participants of the ongoing ImmuneRACE study and from under 1,500 subjects provided by 6 global collaborators. A de-identified subject ID, COVID-19 status, age in years and sex were almost always included in the sample metadata. Where available, HLA class I and class II types were taken from metadata supplied by the sample provider and were not determined by assay-based typing.

The research as a whole found: The quantity of clinical and demographic metadata differed by source and by participant and was supplied without curation.

TCRbeta CDR3 regions were amplified from genomic DNA by means of the immunoSEQ Assay, a bias-controlled multiplex PCR. The study's processing was this. The number of nucleated cells in each sample was estimated by amplification of reference gene primers within the assay. To quantify the absolute abundance of each unique TCRbeta CDR3 rearrangement, sequence reads were collapsed and filtered. For each sample, productive Simpson clonality was calculated by taking the square root of Simpson's diversity index across productive rearrangements. TCRdb holds this immuneACCESS table with in-frame rearrangements only. Some clones are missing; in checked studies, unresolved V genes explain under half, and the rest has no known cause. V, J and clone size are those of that table, while D and trimming were read from the DNA. This sample gives under 200,000 clones in total; about 83% of them show up just once. Together, the top ten hold about an eighth of the sample.

For this clone: Its antigen remains undetermined. Within one base of it there is no much larger clone, and no base qualities were kept.

Samples from volunteer blood donors who had recovered from COVID-19 were contributed by a second Seattle source. The collaborating institutions used their own protocols to collect whole blood in K2EDTA tubes. Collaborator samples were shipped for TCRbeta analysis as frozen whole blood, isolated PBMCs, or DNA extracted from either sample type. Reading from cysteine to phenylalanine, the CDR3 counts 16 amino acids. Only the CDR3 region is kept as DNA, spanning 48 bases read in frame from base 1. V was cut back by 3 bases and J by 0 bases, leaving a gap of 12 bases between them. CDR1 and CDR2, per the germline V gene, are SGHTA and FQGNSA.

Sequenced: peripheral blood. This receptor chain uses TRBV7-2 and TRBJ1-3; no confident D gene assignment can be made. The clonotype originates from a man between 65 and 80 years old who had recovered from COVID-19. The CDR3 here reads CASSLSGGLSGNTIYF. The DNA reads TGTGCCAGCAGCTTGTCCGGCGGACTCTCTGGAAACACCATATATTTT.